The entry below describes one TCR beta chain. Housekeeping gene counts estimated usable DNA in FFPE tumors. TCRdb's table, derived via immunoSEQ multiplex PCR, lists solely in-frame clones and lacks some. The table shows just over 35,000 clones, with around 33% occurring only once. This sample was included in a study of PD-L1 blockade in urothelial cancer. Turning to the study itself: Male sex and bladder-origin urothelial cancer characterized about 85% of the 29 patients.

Germline CDR1 MGHDK, CDR2 SYGVNS. This CDR3 has 15 residues. J was trimmed by 7 bases and V by 4 bases; bases with no gene match: 12. The source is a man between 60 and 70 years old with urothelial cancer. Here the sequenced sample was tumor tissue, taken before atezolizumab (anti-PD-L1) treatment. The chain has TRBV25-1 and TRBJ1-1, with 7 positions matching TRBD1. CDR3 residues: CASSGQRGQGVEAFF. CDR3 DNA sequence: TGTGCCAGCAGTGGCCAGAGAGGCCAGGGGGTTGAAGCTTTCTTT.